The text below deals with one TCR beta chain. The antigen is unknown. The data derive from a study of T cell responses to AZD1222 COVID-19 vaccine. Study-wide results and limits: Spike-specific TCR breadth and depth grew following two AZD1222 doses. Spike-wide coverage was observed for vaccine-associated CD4 TCRs, with dominant responses at 160-218 and 743-854. Most donors were white British and more were female, and clonal diversity was possibly underestimated. Reportedly, close to half of spike-specific TCRs are directed against unmutated variant regions.

Here immunoSEQ multiplex PCR was the method, and the copy in TCRdb shows in-frame clones only, minus some. The sample lists fewer than 120,000 clones; about 94% were seen once. CDR1 and CDR2 (germline): SEHNR, FQNEAQ (reference sequence). The CDR3 consists of 14 residues. The trim removed 3 bases at V and 7 bases at J, leaving 8 bases unmatched. This chain connects TRBV7-9 to TRBJ1-1, with 7 bases matching TRBD1. The source material was peripheral blood, sampled 28 days after the second AZD1222 dose. The TCR comes from an adult who received the AZD1222 COVID-19 vaccine. CDR3 DNA: TGTGCCAGCAGCTTGCTTGACAGGGCAATTGAAGCTTTCTTT. It is translated as CASSLLDRAIEAFF.